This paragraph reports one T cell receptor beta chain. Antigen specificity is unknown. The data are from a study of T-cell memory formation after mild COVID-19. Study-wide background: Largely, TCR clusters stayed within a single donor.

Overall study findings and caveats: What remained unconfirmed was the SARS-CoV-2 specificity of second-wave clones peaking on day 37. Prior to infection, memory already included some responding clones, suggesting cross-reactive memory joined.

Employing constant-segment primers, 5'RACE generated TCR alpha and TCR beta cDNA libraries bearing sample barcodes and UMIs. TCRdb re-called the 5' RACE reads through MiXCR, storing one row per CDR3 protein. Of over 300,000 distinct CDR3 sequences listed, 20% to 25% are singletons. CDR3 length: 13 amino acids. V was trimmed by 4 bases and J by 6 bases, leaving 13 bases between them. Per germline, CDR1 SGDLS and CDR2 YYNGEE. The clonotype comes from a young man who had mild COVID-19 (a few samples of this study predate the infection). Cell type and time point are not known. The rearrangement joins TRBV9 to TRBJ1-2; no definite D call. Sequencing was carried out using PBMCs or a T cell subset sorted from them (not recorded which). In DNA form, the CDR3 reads TGTGCCAGCAGCCCTTCGGACGGGAATGGCTACACCTTC. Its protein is CASSPSDGNGYTF.